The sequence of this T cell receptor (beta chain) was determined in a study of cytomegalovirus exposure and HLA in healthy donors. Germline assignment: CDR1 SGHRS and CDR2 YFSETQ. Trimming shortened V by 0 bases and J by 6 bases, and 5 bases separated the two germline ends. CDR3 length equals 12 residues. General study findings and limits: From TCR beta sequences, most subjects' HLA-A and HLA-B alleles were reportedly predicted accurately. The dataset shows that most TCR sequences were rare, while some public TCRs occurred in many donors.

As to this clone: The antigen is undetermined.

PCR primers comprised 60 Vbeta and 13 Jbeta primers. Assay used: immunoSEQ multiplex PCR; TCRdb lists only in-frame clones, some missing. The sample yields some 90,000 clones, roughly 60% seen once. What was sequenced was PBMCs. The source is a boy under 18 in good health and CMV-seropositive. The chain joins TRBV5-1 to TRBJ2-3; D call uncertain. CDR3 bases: TGCGCCAGCAGCTTGGGAGTGGATACGCAGTATTTT. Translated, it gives CASSLGVDTQYF.